The clone carrying this T cell receptor beta chain occurred many times. Its antigen is unknown. This sample stems from a study of Graves' ophthalmopathy and Graves' hyperthyroidism. Study-wide points: Most expanded clonotypes from thyroid (those above 0.001 frequency) were also found in blood. A 13-signature model separated ophthalmopathy from stable hyperthyroidism, reaching about 90% sensitivity and less than 82% specificity cross-validated.

Patients were excluded if they had other autoimmune diseases or uncontrolled infections, and likewise if pregnancy or lactation applied. Clinical symptoms, serum thyroxine, TRAb, thyroid ultrasound and orbital computed tomography determined diagnosis. The authors amplified TCR beta CDR3 regions from RNA transcripts. RT-PCR with HTBI primers came first, then second-round multiplex PCR. TCRdb fed the multiplex PCR reads into MiXCR, producing one record per CDR3 protein. The table includes around 1,200,000 distinct CDR3 sequences, 36% detected once. Germline loops: CDR1 DFQATT, CDR2 SNEGSKA (reference sequence). The V end was cut by 6 bases, the J end by 4 bases, with 16 bases between. The CDR3 spans 13 residues.

The specimen was peripheral blood or thyroid tissue (not recorded which). The chain couples TRBV20-1 to TRBJ2-7, with D possibly matching TRBD1 (6 bases). This receptor was obtained from an adult man with Graves' hyperthyroidism. The CDR3 protein is CSAILGQPYEQYF. The CDR3 nucleotides are TGCAGTGCCATACTAGGACAGCCTTACGAGCAGTACTTC.